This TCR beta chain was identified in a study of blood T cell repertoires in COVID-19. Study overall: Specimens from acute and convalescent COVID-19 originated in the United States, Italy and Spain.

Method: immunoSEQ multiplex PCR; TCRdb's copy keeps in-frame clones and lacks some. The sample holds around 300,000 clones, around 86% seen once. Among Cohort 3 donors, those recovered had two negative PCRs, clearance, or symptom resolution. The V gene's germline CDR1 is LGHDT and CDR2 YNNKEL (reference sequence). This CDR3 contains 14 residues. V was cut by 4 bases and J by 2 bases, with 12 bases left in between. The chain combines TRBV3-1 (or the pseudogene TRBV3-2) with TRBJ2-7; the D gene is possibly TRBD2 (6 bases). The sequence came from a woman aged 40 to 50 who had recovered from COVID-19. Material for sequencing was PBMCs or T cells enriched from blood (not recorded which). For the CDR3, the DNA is TGTGCCAGCAGCCCAGGATGGGAGGCCTACGAGCAGTACTTC. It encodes CASSPGWEAYEQYF.